This T cell receptor beta chain was identified during a study of blood T cell repertoires in COVID-19 (dated by TCRdb to 2020 to 2022). With regard to the full study: Collaborator samples came from the United States, Italy and Spain and covered acute and convalescent phases of COVID-19. Samples came from the ongoing ImmuneRACE study (first 160 participants) plus 1,254 subjects from 6 global collaborators. The prospective study material was composed of cDNA or gDNA derived from T cells, B-cell-depleted T cells, or PBMCs. Nearly every sample came with metadata listing a de-identified subject ID, COVID-19 status, age in years and sex. Where available, HLA class I and class II types were taken from metadata supplied by the sample provider and were not determined by assay-based typing. A freely available public database, intended as a resource for researchers studying the immune response to SARS-CoV-2, is where the repertoires were released. Subjects who had been exposed to COVID-19, were actively infected with it, or had recovered from it provided the deeply sampled blood TCRbeta repertoires that made up the dataset. The investigation overall reported the following: Clinical and demographic metadata were provided uncurated, with the amount varying by source and participant.

Per the germline V gene, SGHTA is the CDR1 and FQGNSA is the CDR2. The germline V and J ends show losses of 1 base and 7 bases respectively, and no gene match explains 10 bases of the junction. CDR3 length: 17 amino acids, cysteine to phenylalanine. Of all the DNA, just the CDR3 is kept, 51 bases in frame from base 1. TCRbeta CDR3 regions were amplified from genomic DNA by means of the immunoSEQ Assay, a bias-controlled multiplex PCR. In the source study's methods: Nucleated cell counts per sample were estimated from amplification of reference gene primers within the assay. To quantify the absolute abundance of each unique TCRbeta CDR3 rearrangement, sequence reads were collapsed and filtered. Productive Simpson clonality was computed per sample as the square root of Simpson's diversity index over productive rearrangements. TCRdb's version of the immuneACCESS table is confined to in-frame rearrangements and falls short of the full clone set. An unresolved V gene accounts for under half of the shortfall where checked; the remainder is of unknown origin. That table furnishes V, J and clone size, whereas the DNA furnished D and trimming. Present in this sample are 100,000 to 150,000 clones, approximately 74% of which were seen just once. The biggest ten clones account for 5.5% of the sample.

As to this clone: The clone's antigen remains unknown. No much larger clone exists at a distance of one base, and base qualities are not known.

Whole blood was collected in K2EDTA tubes by collaborating institutions according to the institutions' own protocols. For TCRbeta analysis, collaborators shipped samples as frozen whole blood, isolated PBMCs, or DNA extracted from either of those sample types. This clonotype was obtained from a man aged 55 to 70 with acute or convalescent COVID-19. Rearrangement joined TRBV7-2 to TRBJ1-2; TRBD1 matches 12 bases in the middle. The sample was peripheral blood. The nucleotides are TGTGCCAGCAGCTTAGGCGGGACAGGGGGCGTAATCGCTGGCTACACCTTC. Its protein reads: CASSLGGTGGVIAGYTF.